The 5 T cell receptor beta chains below were found in one sample sequenced in a study of blood T cell repertoires in COVID-19. Produced via immunoSEQ multiplex PCR; TCRdb's table is partial and in-frame only. The sample contains about 140,000 clones, about 88% of which appear only once. Sequencing was carried out using peripheral blood. The receptors originated from a human donor with COVID-19, enrolled during active disease. The donor label of this sample is uncertain.

This chain joins TRBV5-4 and TRBJ2-3, with unresolved D. This CDR3 has 16 amino acids. CDR1 is SGHNT and CDR2 is YYREEE in the germline V gene (reference sequence). With 1 base removed from V and 0 bases from J, the gap between germline ends came to 12 bases. In DNA, the CDR3 is TGTGCCAGCAGCTTGAACCCAGGAATAAGCACAGATACGCAGTATTTT. Residues: CASSLNPGISTDTQYF.

This clone showed up just once. The chain is built from TRBV7-9 and TRBJ2-5; 7 bases agree with TRBD1. This CDR3 is 16 amino acids long. After removal of 2 bases from V and 2 bases from J, the junction contained 8 bases not matched to a gene. The V gene's germline CDR1 is SEHNR and CDR2 FQNEAQ (reference sequence). The DNA for the CDR3 is TGTGCCAGCAGCTTATGGGGACAGCCGATACAAGAGACCCAGTACTTC. It specifies CASSLWGQPIQETQYF.

The chain is built from TRBV6-5 and TRBJ1-5, with TRBD1 as a possible D gene (5 bases). Germline-derived CDR1 and CDR2 are MNHEY and SVGAGI. This CDR3 is 12 amino acids long. With 6 bases removed from V and 6 bases from J, the gap between germline ends came to 9 bases. The CDR3 region is CASSTGGQPQHF. The CDR3 nucleotides are TGTGCCAGCAGCACGGGGGGTCAGCCCCAGCATTTT.

The chain is built from TRBV6-5 and TRBJ1-2; maybe TRBD1 (5 bases). V was pared by 7 bases and J by 1 base, with 16 bases between. The CDR3 covers 15 residues. Germline V gene lookup returns CDR1 MNHEY and CDR2 SVGAGI. CDR3 sequence (DNA): TGTGCCAGCACTACGGGACTTACGAGTAACTATGGCTACACCTTC. It codes for CASTTGLTSNYGYTF.

This clone was picked up a small number of times. Its ends do not fully match the called genes, so a read error is possible. The V gene is TRBV7-2, the J gene TRBJ1-3; 10 positions agree with TRBD1. CDR1 SGHTA and CDR2 FQGNSA come from the germline V gene. The CDR3 is 13 amino acids. The CDR3 reads CASSFTTGTGVSF. In nucleotides, the CDR3 is TGTGCCAGCAGTTTCACCACCGGGACAGGGGTTTCGTTT.